The present T cell receptor (beta chain) was sequenced within a study of Ad26.COV2.S vaccination and SARS-CoV-2 variants (dated by TCRdb to the early 2020s). Describing the broader study: Donors in the vaccine arm were drawn from COV1001, a multicentre, randomized, double-blind, placebo-controlled phase I-IIa trial testing Ad26.COV2.S in healthy adults. Investigators did not know the trial group allocation while performing experiments and assessing outcomes. The specificity and breadth of SARS-CoV-2-reactive T cell receptors after Ad26.COV2.S vaccination were assessed by TCRbeta repertoire sequencing. A total of some 30 samples were included in the TCR-sequenced set, comprising around 19 Ad26.COV2.S vaccine recipients, 5 placebo recipients and 8 SARS-CoV-2 convalescent individuals. Participants in the trial were split at random into five groups of five each, receiving low-dose or high-dose Ad26.COV2.S once or twice, or else placebo on both occasions. Ad26.COV2.S was administered intramuscularly at a dose of 5x10^10 or 1x10^11 viral particles, either as one shot or as two shots given 56 days apart. General conclusions and limits of the study: Substantial breadth of spike-specific CD8+ and CD4+ T cell responses was reported after vaccination. The authors noted that total T cell responses may have been underestimated by the TCR breadth and depth analyses. The study was not powered for comparison of responses between vaccine doses or regimens. Vaccine and placebo recipients had comparable non-spike TCR breadth, which fits with the vaccine containing only spike. Compared with placebo recipients, Ad26.COV2.S recipients showed higher spike-specific TCR breadth (P = 0.0014).

The sample's treatment or condition label, decoded: around 19 received Ad26.COV2.S at low or high dose, single or two shots; roughly 5 received placebo; per-sample allocation not given. For vaccine and placebo recipients, repertoires were sequenced using samples collected on day 63 after the first injection. Between 29 July and 7 August 2020, Cohort 1b enrolled fewer than 30 adults aged 18-55 years at one site in Boston, USA. Ad26.COV2.S consisted of a replication-incompetent adenovirus type 26 vector by which a prefusion-stabilized SARS-CoV-2 spike protein from the original Wuhan strain was expressed. With regard to this clone: The specificity of this receptor is unknown. Per-base quality was not reported, and no clone a single base away is much larger than it.

The immunoSEQ Assay was used to sequence TCRbeta CDR3 regions. After extraction, genomic DNA underwent amplification by bias-controlled multiplex PCR, followed by high-throughput sequencing. Processing in the source paper ran as follows. To quantify the absolute abundance of every unique TCRbeta CDR3 region, sequences were collapsed and filtered. T cell fraction was estimated by normalizing TCRbeta template counts to usable DNA, with usable DNA measured through amplification of reference genes found in all nucleated cells. Repertoire TCRs were annotated as SARS-CoV-2-specific by exact matching of V gene, CDR3 amino acid sequence and J gene to a known reactive TCR set. The reference SARS-CoV-2 TCR set was obtained from MIRA and was filtered for enrichment in COVID-19-positive ImmuneCODE repertoires, whereby public or cross-reactive TCRs were removed. Using the MIRA antigens, annotated TCRs were further analysed by specific ORF or by position within an ORF. Breadth was defined as the number of annotated unique rearrangements divided by the total number of unique productive rearrangements, and depth was defined as the summed frequency of the annotated unique rearrangements. Group comparisons of TCR breadth used two-sided Wilcoxon rank-sum tests. Entries here come from immuneACCESS through TCRdb and include only in-frame sequences with V and J called. Some clones fail to appear in such tables; in the studies checked, an unresolved V gene covers under half of the shortfall, and the cause of the remainder is unknown. V and J calls and clone size are those listed in that table; D and trimming were worked out from the DNA. Across this sample there are 300,000 to 400,000 clones, with roughly 90% seen only once. The ten most abundant clones make up around 5% of the sample.

Here the sequenced sample was peripheral blood, taken in a trial of Ad26.COV2.S vaccine versus placebo. The TCR sequence derives from a person between 18 and 65 years old who received the Ad26.COV2.S COVID-19 vaccine or a placebo.

In nucleotides, the sequence is TGTGCCAGCAGCCAAGCCGGTGAAAAACTGTTTTTT. Translated, this is CASSQAGEKLFF. The sequence links TRBV3-1 (or the pseudogene TRBV3-2) to TRBJ1-4; the D gene remains uncertain. Taken from the germline V gene (reference sequence), the CDR1 and CDR2 loops are LGHDT and YNNKEL. The junction shows trimming of 1 base on V and 7 bases on J, plus 4 bases between the germline ends. The CDR3 has 12 amino acids, counting the end cysteine and phenylalanine. Just the 36-base CDR3 DNA is kept, in frame starting at base 1.